This passage covers 4 T cell receptor beta chains from one sample sequenced in a study of T cell repertoires in cytomegalovirus infection. TCRdb reprocessed the reads via MiXCR and lists one record per CDR3 protein. This sample yields about 52,000 distinct CDR3 sequences, of which roughly a fifth are seen a single time; 80% belongs to the top ten. Their cognate antigens are unknown. Sample: CD8+ T cells from cultured PBMCs, taken from culture after CMV antigen stimulation. These receptors all come from a human donor in good health (CMV status not recorded). Some clones in this sample may be carry-over from other donors' samples.

The chain joins TRBV12-3 or TRBV12-4 to TRBJ2-1; 9 bases align to TRBD1. This CDR3 region has 16 residues. J was trimmed by 7 bases and V by 6 bases; bases with no gene match: 13. The CDR3 reads CASRQTGTGQRNEQFF. CDR3 nucleotides: TGTGCCAGCAGACAAACCGGGACAGGGCAGAGGAATGAGCAGTTCTTC.

This rearrangement joins TRBV6-5 to TRBJ2-7, with 7 bases matching TRBD1. V shed 6 bases and J 6 bases; nucleotides not matched to a gene: 17. The CDR3 is 16 residues long. Germline V lookup: CDR1 MNHEY, CDR2 SVGAGI. CDR3 nucleotide sequence: TGTGCCAGCAGCCCTTTCACAGGGGCCTCCCTCCTCGAGCAGTACTTC. This codes for CASSPFTGASLLEQYF.

The rearrangement joins TRBV6-5 to TRBJ2-5; D tentatively reads TRBD1 or TRBD2 (5 bases each). The germline gives CDR1 MNHEY, CDR2 SVGAGI. V dropped 7 bases and J dropped 5 bases, with 17 bases sitting between them. The CDR3 is 14 residues long. The CDR3 sequence is CASISRGAGETQYF. In DNA form, the CDR3 reads TGTGCCAGCATCTCCCGTGGGGCGGGTGAGACCCAGTACTTC.

This clonotype turned up a few times. In DNA, the CDR3 is TGTGCCAGCAGCTTAGCGCGGACCGTCTCTGGGGCCAACGTCCTGACTTTC. This codes for CASSLARTVSGANVLTF. This chain joins TRBV7-2 and TRBJ2-6; no definite D call. Between the trimmed V and J ends, which lost 0 bases and 0 bases, there was a span of 9 bases. Germline V gene sequence: CDR1 SGHTA, CDR2 FQGNSA. The CDR3 runs 17 residues.